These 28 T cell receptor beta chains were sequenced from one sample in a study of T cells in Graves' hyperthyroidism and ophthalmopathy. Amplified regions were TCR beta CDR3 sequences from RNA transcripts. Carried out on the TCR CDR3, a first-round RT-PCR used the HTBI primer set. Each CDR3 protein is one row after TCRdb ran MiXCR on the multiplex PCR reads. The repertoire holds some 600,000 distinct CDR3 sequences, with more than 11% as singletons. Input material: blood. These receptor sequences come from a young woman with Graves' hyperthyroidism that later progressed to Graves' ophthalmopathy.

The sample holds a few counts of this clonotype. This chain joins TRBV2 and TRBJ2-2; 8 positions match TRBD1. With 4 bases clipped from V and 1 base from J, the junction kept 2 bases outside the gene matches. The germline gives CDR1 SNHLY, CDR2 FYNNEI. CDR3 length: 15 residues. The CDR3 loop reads CASSAGTGNTGELFF. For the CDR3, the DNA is TGTGCCAGCAGTGCCGGGACAGGGAACACCGGGGAGCTGTTTTTT.

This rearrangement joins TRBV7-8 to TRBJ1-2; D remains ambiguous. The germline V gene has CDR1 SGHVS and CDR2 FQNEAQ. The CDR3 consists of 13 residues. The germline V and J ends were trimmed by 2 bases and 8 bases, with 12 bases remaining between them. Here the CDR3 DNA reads TGTGCCAGCAGCTTATACCCCTCCGGCGGCTACACCTTC. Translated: CASSLYPSGGYTF.

The chain's CDR3 is CASSVGTGLGEQYF. For the CDR3, the DNA is TGTGCCAGCAGCGTAGGGACAGGCCTAGGAGAGCAGTACTTC. This chain joins TRBV9 and TRBJ2-7; 7 nucleotides match TRBD1. The CDR3 totals 14 residues. With V trimmed by 0 bases and J by 7 bases, 7 bases remained unmatched. Germline CDR1 and CDR2: SGDLS and YYNGEE.

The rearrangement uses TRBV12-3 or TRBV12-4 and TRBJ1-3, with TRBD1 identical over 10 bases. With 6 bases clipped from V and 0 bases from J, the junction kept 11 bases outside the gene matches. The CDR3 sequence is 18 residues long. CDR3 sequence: CASSSPGTGAFSGNTIYF. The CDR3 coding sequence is TGTGCCAGCAGCTCGCCCGGGACAGGGGCGTTCTCTGGAAACACCATATATTTT.

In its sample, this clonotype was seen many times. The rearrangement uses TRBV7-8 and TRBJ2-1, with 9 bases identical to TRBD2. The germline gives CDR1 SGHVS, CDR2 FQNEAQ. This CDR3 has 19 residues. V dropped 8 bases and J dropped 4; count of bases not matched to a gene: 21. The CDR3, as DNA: TGTGCCAGCTATACTATATCCCCCAGCGGGAGGCAAAATTACAATGAGCAGTTCTTC. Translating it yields CASYTISPSGRQNYNEQFF.

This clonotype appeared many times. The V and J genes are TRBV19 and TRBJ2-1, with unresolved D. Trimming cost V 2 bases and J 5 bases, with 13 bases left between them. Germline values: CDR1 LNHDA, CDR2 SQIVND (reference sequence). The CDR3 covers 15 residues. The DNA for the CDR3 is TGTGCCAGTAGTATATCCGGATTGAACCACAATGAGCAGTTCTTC. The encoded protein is CASSISGLNHNEQFF.

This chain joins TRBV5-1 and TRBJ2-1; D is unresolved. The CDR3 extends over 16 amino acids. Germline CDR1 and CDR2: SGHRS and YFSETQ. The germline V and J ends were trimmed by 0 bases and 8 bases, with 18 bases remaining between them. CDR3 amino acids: CASSLGADGFIYEQFF. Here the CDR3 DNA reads TGCGCCAGCAGCTTGGGTGCGGATGGGTTCATCTATGAGCAGTTCTTC.

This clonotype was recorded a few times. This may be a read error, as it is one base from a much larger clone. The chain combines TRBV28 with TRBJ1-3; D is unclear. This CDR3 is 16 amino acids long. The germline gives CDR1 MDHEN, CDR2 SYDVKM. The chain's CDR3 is CVSSFSVQTPGNTIYF. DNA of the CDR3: TGTGTCAGCAGTTTTTCCGTCCAAACCCCTGGAAACACCATATATTTT.

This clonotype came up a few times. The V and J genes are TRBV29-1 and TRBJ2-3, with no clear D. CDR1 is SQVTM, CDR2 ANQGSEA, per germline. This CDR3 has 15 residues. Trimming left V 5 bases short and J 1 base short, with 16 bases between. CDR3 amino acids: CSVITEARGTDTQYF. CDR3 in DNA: TGCAGCGTTATTACAGAGGCCCGCGGCACAGATACGCAGTATTTT.

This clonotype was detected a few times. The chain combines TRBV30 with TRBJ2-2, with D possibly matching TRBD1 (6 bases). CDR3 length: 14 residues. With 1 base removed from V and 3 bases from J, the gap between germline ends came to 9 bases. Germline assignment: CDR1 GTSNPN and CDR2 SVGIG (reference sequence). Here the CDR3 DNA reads TGTGCCTGGAGTGCCAGGGGTTACACCGGGGAGCTGTTTTTT. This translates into CAWSARGYTGELFF.

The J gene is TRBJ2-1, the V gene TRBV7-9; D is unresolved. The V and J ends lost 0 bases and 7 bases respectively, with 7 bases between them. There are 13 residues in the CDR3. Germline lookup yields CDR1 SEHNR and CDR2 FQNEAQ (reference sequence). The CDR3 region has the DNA TGTGCCAGCAGCTTAGCTTTTGGAAATGAGCAGTTCTTC. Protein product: CASSLAFGNEQFF. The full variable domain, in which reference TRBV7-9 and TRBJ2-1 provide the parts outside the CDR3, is DTGVSQNPRHKITKRGQNVTFRCDPISEHNRLYWYRQTLGQGPEFLTYFQNEAQLEKSRLLSDRFSAERPKGSFSTLEIQRTEQGDSAMYLCASSLAFGNEQFFGPGTRLTVL.

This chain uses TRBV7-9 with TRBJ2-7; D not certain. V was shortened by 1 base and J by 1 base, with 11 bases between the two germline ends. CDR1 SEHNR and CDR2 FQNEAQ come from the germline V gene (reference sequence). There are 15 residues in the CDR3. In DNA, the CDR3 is TGTGCCAGCAGCTTAGGGAGCCCTCAATCCTACGAGCAGTACTTC. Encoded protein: CASSLGSPQSYEQYF.

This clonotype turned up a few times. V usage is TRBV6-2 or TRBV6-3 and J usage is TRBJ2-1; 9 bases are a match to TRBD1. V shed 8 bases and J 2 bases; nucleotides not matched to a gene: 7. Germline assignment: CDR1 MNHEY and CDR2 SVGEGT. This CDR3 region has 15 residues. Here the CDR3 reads CASREDRGAYNEQFF. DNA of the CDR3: TGTGCCAGCCGGGAGGACAGGGGAGCCTACAATGAGCAGTTCTTC.

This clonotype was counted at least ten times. CDR3 sequence reads: CASSLTGTALYGYTF. The DNA of the CDR3 is TGTGCCAGCAGCTTGACTGGGACAGCTCTTTATGGCTACACCTTC. This chain connects TRBV7-2 to TRBJ1-2; TRBD1 matches at 7 bases. The CDR3 consists of 15 residues. Looked up from germline, CDR1 is SGHTA and CDR2 is FQGNSA. V shed 3 bases and J 5 bases; nucleotides not matched to a gene: 9.

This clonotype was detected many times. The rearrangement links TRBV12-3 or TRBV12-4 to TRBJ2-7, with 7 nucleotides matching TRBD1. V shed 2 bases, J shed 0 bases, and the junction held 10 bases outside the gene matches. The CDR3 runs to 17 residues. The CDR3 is CASSLLVGQSPSYEQYF. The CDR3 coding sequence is TGTGCCAGCAGTTTATTAGTGGGACAGAGTCCCTCCTACGAGCAGTACTTC.

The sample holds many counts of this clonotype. CDR3 sequence (DNA): TGTGCCAGCAGCCAAGATCCCGGATCCTTGAACACTGAAGCTTTCTTT. This encodes CASSQDPGSLNTEAFF. The chain couples TRBV3-1 to TRBJ1-1, with unresolved D. Germline V gene lookup returns CDR1 LGHDT and CDR2 YNNKEL (reference sequence). CDR3 length: 16 residues. The V end was cut by 0 bases, the J end by 0 bases, with 11 bases between. Using reference TRBV3-1 and TRBJ1-1 for the parts outside the CDR3, the full variable domain is DTAVSQTPKYLVTQMGNDKSIKCEQNLGHDTMYWYKQDSKKFLKIMFSYNNKELIINETVPNRFSPKSPDKAHLNLHINSLELGDSAVYFCASSQDPGSLNTEAFFGQGTRLTVV.

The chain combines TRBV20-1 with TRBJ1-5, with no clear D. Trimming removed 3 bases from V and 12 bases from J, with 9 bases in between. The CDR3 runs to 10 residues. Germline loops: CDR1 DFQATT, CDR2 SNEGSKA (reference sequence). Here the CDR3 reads CSASDLIQHF. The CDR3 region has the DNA TGCAGTGCTAGTGACCTAATCCAGCATTTT.

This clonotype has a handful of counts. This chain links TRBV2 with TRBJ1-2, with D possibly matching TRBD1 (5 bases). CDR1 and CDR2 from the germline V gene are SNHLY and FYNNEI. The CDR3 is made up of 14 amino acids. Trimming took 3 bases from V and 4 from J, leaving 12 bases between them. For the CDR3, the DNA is TGTGCCAGCAGTGACCTGGGGCCGGGCTATGGCTACACCTTC. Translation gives CASSDLGPGYGYTF.

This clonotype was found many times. CDR3 loop: CASRLGSNQPQHF. CDR3 coding DNA: TGTGCCAGCAGGTTGGGTAGCAATCAGCCCCAGCATTTT. V usage is TRBV7-9 and J usage is TRBJ1-5, with unresolved D. Trimming shortened V by 6 bases and J by 0 bases, and 6 bases separated the two germline ends. This CDR3 contains 13 residues. Per germline, CDR1 SEHNR and CDR2 FQNEAQ (reference sequence).

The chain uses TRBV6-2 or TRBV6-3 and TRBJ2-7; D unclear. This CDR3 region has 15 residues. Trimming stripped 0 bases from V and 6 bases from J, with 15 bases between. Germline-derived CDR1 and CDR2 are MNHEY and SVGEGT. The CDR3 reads CASSYSGHSFSEQYF. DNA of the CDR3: TGTGCCAGCAGTTACTCAGGGCACTCGTTTTCCGAGCAGTACTTC.

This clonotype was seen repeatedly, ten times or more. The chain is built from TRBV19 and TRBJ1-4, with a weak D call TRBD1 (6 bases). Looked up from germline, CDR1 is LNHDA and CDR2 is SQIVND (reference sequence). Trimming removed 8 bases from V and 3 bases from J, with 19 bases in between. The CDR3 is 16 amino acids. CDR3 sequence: CASLRSTGSANEKLFF. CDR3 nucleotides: TGTGCCAGTCTTCGCTCTACAGGGTCGGCTAATGAAAAACTGTTTTTT.

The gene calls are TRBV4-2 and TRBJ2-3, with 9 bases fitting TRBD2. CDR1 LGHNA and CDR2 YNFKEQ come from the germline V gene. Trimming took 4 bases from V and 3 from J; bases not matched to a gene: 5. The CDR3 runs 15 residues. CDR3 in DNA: TGTGCCAGCAGCCGGAGCGGGAGGCTTACAGATACGCAGTATTTT. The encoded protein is CASSRSGRLTDTQYF.

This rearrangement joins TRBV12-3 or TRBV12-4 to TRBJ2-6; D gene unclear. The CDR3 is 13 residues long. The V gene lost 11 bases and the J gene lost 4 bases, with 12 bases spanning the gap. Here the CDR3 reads CASSPMGANVLTF. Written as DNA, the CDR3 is TGTGCCTCGAGCCCAATGGGGGCCAACGTCCTGACTTTC.

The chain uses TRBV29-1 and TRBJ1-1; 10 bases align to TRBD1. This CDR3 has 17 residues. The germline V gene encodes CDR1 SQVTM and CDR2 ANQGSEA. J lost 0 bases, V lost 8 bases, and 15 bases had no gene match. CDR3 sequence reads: CSSPSGTGDSVNTEAFF. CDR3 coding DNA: TGCAGCTCTCCCTCCGGGACAGGGGACTCGGTGAACACTGAAGCTTTCTTT.

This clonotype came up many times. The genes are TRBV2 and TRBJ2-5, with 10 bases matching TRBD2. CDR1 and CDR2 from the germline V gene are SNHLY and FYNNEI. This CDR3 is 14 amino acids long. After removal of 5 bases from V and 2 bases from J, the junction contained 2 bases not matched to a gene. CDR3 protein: CASSSTSGQETQYF. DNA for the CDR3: TGTGCCAGCAGTTCGACTAGCGGGCAAGAGACCCAGTACTTC. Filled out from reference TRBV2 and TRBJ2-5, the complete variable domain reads EPEVTQTPSHQVTQMGQEVILRCVPISNHLYFYWYRQILGQKVEFLVSFYNNEISEKSEIFDDQFSVERPDGSNFTLKIRSTKLEDSAMYFCASSSTSGQETQYFGPGTRLLVL.

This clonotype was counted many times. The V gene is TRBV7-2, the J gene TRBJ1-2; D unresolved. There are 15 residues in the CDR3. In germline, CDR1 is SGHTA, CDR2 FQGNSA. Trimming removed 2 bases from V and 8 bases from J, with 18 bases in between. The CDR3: CASSLKTALGRGYTF. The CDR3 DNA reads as TGTGCCAGCAGCTTAAAAACAGCCTTAGGAAGGGGCTACACCTTC.

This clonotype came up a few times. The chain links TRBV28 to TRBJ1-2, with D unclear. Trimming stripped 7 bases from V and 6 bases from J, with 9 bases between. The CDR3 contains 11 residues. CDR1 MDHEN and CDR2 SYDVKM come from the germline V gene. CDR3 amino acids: CASTRGNGYTF. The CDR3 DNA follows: TGTGCCAGCACCCGGGGAAATGGCTACACCTTC.

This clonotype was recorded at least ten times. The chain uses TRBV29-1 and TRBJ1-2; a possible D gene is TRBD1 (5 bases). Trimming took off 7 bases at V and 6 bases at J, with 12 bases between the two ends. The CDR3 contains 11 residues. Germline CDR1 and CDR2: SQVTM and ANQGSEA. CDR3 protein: CSAGTAHGYTF. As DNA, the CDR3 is TGCAGCGCAGGGACGGCCCATGGCTACACCTTC.